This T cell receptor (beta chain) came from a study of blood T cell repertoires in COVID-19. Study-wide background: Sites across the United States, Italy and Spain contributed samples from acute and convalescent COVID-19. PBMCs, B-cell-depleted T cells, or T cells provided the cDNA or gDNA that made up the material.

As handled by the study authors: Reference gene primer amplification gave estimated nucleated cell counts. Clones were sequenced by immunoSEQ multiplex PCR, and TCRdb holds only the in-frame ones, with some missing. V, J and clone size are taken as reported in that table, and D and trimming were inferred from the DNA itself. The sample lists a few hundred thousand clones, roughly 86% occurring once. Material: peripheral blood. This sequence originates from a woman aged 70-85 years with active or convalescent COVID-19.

The CDR3 protein is CASSPDRGSYNEQFF. Here the CDR3 DNA reads TGTGCCAGCAGCCCGGACAGAGGCTCCTACAATGAGCAGTTCTTC. The chain uses TRBV7-9 and TRBJ2-1; D is possibly TRBD1 (6 bases). The germline CDR1 and CDR2 sequences are SEHNR and FQNEAQ (reference sequence). There are 15 residues in the CDR3. Trimming removed 5 bases from V and 0 bases from J, with 11 bases in between.